These T cell receptor beta chains were read from a single sample in a study of vaccination and CD4 T cells after COVID-19. TCRdb independently ran MiXCR on the PCR reads; one entry per CDR3 protein. The sample shows around 2,500 distinct CDR3 sequences, around 40% of them seen only once. Antigen specificity for these receptors is unknown. The specimen sequenced was CD4+ T cells from blood, cultured in vitro. All receptors derive from a human donor in good health. Both conserved end residues are trimmed from each CDR3. The order of the fields is clone size, D gene, J gene, V gene, CDR3 length, CDR3 protein. D genes are given only for firm matches. The size of a clone is reported for some rows only, either as once, few or many, or as a class for expanded clones.

>NA|NA|TRBJ1-5|TRBV7-3|10
ASRRGNQPQH
>large|NA|TRBJ2-7|TRBV7-9|12
ASSLDRASYEQY
>NA|NA|TRBJ2-7|TRBV7-9|12
ASSLAGVHYEQY
>NA|NA|TRBJ1-2|TRBV12-3/TRBV12-4|13
ASSLGYGSNYGYT
>NA|NA|TRBJ2-2|TRBV18|11
ASLGQNTGELF
>NA|NA|TRBJ2-3|TRBV6-2/TRBV6-3|12
ASSPSASTDTQY
>NA|TRBD2|TRBJ2-3|TRBV7-9|13
ASSLGTSSADTQY
>few|TRBD1|NA|TRBV19|14
ASSIGTGTGRYEQY
>NA|TRBD1|TRBJ1-5|TRBV7-9|12
ASSLGTANQPQH
>few|NA|TRBJ1-6|TRBV10-2|13
ASSAYRARNSPLH
>few|TRBD2|TRBJ2-2|TRBV19|14
ATKRGTSGRIGELF
>NA|TRBD1|TRBJ2-6|TRBV20-1|16
SALSTGGLHSGANVLT
>NA|NA|TRBJ1-1|TRBV6-5|11
ASSYSLSTEAF
>NA|NA|TRBJ1-1|TRBV5-1|13
ASSLGGAQNTEAF
>few|NA|TRBJ1-2|TRBV20-1|10
SADSSFYGYT
>NA|TRBD1|TRBJ1-5|TRBV7-2|12
ASSGTGGGQPQH
>NA|NA|TRBJ1-2|TRBV28|10
ASSPHNYGYT
>few|NA|TRBJ1-1|TRBV6-2/TRBV6-3|11
ASKFGLNTEAF
>NA|NA|TRBJ2-5|TRBV30|12
AWSPRGAKETQY
>NA|TRBD1|TRBJ2-7|TRBV12-3/TRBV12-4|12
ASSRTGVTYEQY
>few|TRBD1|TRBJ2-2|TRBV10-3|13
AIRTGTGNTGELF
>few|TRBD2|TRBJ2-7|TRBV19|13
ASSIEGLAGGEQY